What follows are 18 T cell receptor beta chains derived from one specimen sequenced in a study of cytomegalovirus exposure and HLA in healthy donors (dated by TCRdb to 2016 to 2017). Library preparation used the immunoSEQ multiplex PCR assay. For the multiplex PCR, a mixture combining 60 forward primers for TCR Vbeta segments and 13 reverse primers for TCR Jbeta segments was used. The source is immuneACCESS, and TCRdb retained only in-frame sequences with V and J called. Part of the clones is not carried over; for the studies checked, unresolved V genes explain less than half of this, and the remainder is unexplained. This sample holds approximately 100,000 clones; around 80% were observed only once. Roughly an eighth of the sample is in the top ten clones. The sequencing input was PBMCs. These TCRs come from a male donor in good health and CMV-seropositive.

This chain links TRBV29-1 with TRBJ2-5; 9 positions agree with TRBD2. The CDR3 is made up of 11 amino acids. Germline loops: CDR1 SQVTM, CDR2 ANQGSEA. With V trimmed by 8 bases and J by 11 bases, 9 bases remained unmatched. CDR3 sequence (DNA): TGCAGCTCCCTGCGGGGGGGGGAGCAGTACTTC. Amino acid sequence: CSSLRGGEQYF.

This clone was detected a few times. This chain's CDR3 is CASRLRGQGYGYTF. The CDR3 DNA reads as TGTGCCAGCAGACTCCGCGGACAGGGCTATGGCTACACCTTC. This chain links TRBV28 with TRBJ1-2; 8 bases line up with TRBD1. With 6 bases clipped from V and 4 bases from J, the junction kept 7 bases outside the gene matches. The CDR3 consists of 14 residues. Germline V gives CDR1 MDHEN, CDR2 SYDVKM.

The chain combines TRBV6-1 with TRBJ1-5; D is possibly TRBD1 (6 bases). The germline gives CDR1 MNHNS, CDR2 SASEGT. The V end was cut by 3 bases, the J end by 4 bases, with 16 bases between. The CDR3 has 16 amino acids. Here the CDR3 DNA reads TGTGCCAGCAGTGACCTGGCAGGGGCCTTAAATCAGCCCCAGCATTTT. Translated: CASSDLAGALNQPQHF.

The rearrangement links TRBV4-1 to TRBJ2-7; the match to TRBD2 covers 10 bases. The CDR3 sequence is 16 residues long. V shed 2 bases and J 0 bases; nucleotides not matched to a gene: 4. Germline CDR1 is MGHRA and CDR2 is YSYEKL. CDR3 loop: CASSQNLAGASYEQYF. The CDR3 DNA is TGCGCCAGCAGCCAAAATCTAGCGGGGGCCTCCTACGAGCAGTACTTC.

The V call is TRBV25-1, the J call TRBJ1-5; TRBD1 might be the D (5 bases). The CDR3 is 15 residues long. The ends were cut back, 1 base at V and 1 base at J, with 8 bases in the middle. Germline V gene data show CDR1 as MGHDK and CDR2 as SYGVNS. The CDR3 region has the DNA TGTGCCAGCAGTGAATCCCAGGGAAGCAATCAGCCCCAGCATTTT. It translates to CASSESQGSNQPQHF.

This chain links TRBV6-5 with TRBJ2-5, with 7 bases identical to TRBD1. The tail of the sequence fits TRBJ2-7 better, so the J call may be wrong. The CDR3 has 14 amino acids. Germline-derived CDR1 and CDR2 are MNHEY and SVGAGI. In nucleotides, the CDR3 is TGTGCCAGCAGCCTCCGACAGGGTGGGGGCGAGCAGTACTTC. This gives the protein CASSLRQGGGEQYF.

This chain uses TRBV27 with TRBJ2-7, with D possibly matching TRBD1 (5 bases). The CDR3 sequence is 13 residues long. V shed 4 bases and J shed 2 bases, with 9 bases lying between them. Germline V CDR1 and CDR2: MNHEY, SMNVEV (reference sequence). This CDR3 is CASSYQGAYEQYF. CDR3 bases: TGTGCCAGCAGTTACCAGGGTGCCTACGAGCAGTACTTC.

V gene TRBV2 combines with J gene TRBJ1-1, with D maybe TRBD1 (6 bases). The CDR3 sequence is 15 residues long. CDR1 and CDR2 (germline): SNHLY, FYNNEI. Trimming stripped 6 bases from V and 0 bases from J, with 14 bases between. The CDR3 loop reads CASRTGLGMNTEAFF. CDR3 nucleotides: TGTGCCAGCAGAACAGGGCTTGGTATGAACACTGAAGCTTTCTTT.

This clone was detected once. V usage is TRBV4-2 and J usage is TRBJ2-7, with TRBD2 matching over 7 bases. In germline, CDR1 is LGHNA, CDR2 YNFKEQ. The CDR3 contains 15 residues. V was pared by 0 bases and J by 2 bases, with 4 bases of the junction left unmatched. Here the CDR3 DNA reads TGTGCCAGCAGCCAAGAACGTGGGGGGGCCTACGAGCAGTACTTC. It is translated as CASSQERGGAYEQYF.

This clone has a single count. This chain uses TRBV29-1 with TRBJ1-2; 12 nucleotides agree with TRBD1. This CDR3 is built from 17 residues. The junction had 19 bases not matched to a gene; V was cut back by 6 bases and J by 8 bases. Germline assignment: CDR1 SQVTM and CDR2 ANQGSEA. The CDR3 region has the DNA TGCAGCGTCCCCGGCCCATTACCGGGACAGGGGGCGGGGGGCTACACCTTC. Its protein is CSVPGPLPGQGAGGYTF. The variable domain in full, completed from reference TRBV29-1 and TRBJ1-2, reads SAVISQKPSRDICQRGTSLTIQCQVDSQVTMMFWYRQQPGQSLTLIATANQGSEATYESGFVIDKFPISRPNLTFSTLTVSNMSPEDSSIYLCSVPGPLPGQGAGGYTFGSGTRLTVV.

The J gene is TRBJ1-2, the V gene TRBV7-9; 9 nucleotides line up with TRBD1. The CDR3 is 16 residues long. J lost 8 bases, V lost 5 bases, and 15 bases had no gene match. Germline assignment: CDR1 SEHNR and CDR2 FQNEAQ (reference sequence). For the CDR3, the DNA is TGTGCCAGCAGCCAACCTAACAGGGGGCGGGATGACGGCTACACCTTC. It translates to CASSQPNRGRDDGYTF.

J is TRBJ1-3 and V is TRBV11-3, with no clear D. CDR3 length: 16 amino acids. The V and J ends lost 2 bases and 1 base respectively, with 12 bases between them. The germline V gene encodes CDR1 SGHNT and CDR2 YENEEA. The CDR3 DNA reads as TGTGCCAGCAGCTTAAGGAGGGCGGAGTCTGGAAACACCATATATTTT. Encoded protein: CASSLRRAESGNTIYF.

This clone appeared a few times. V is TRBV28 and J is TRBJ2-1; a possible D gene is TRBD2 (7 bases). Germline V gene data show CDR1 as MDHEN and CDR2 as SYDVKM. This CDR3 is built from 14 residues. V lost 7 bases and J 2 bases, leaving 12 bases between the germline ends. The CDR3 DNA is TGTGCCAGCACTAGGGGGGGCACCTACAATGAGCAGTTCTTC. Protein: CASTRGGTYNEQFF.

This chain connects TRBV19 to TRBJ2-1; TRBD1 matches 8 bases. The CDR3 consists of 13 residues. V lost 5 bases and J lost 9; bases outside the gene matches: 6. The germline CDR1 and CDR2 sequences are LNHDA and SQIVND (reference sequence). The DNA of the CDR3 is TGTGCCAGTAGTCTCCGGACAGGGAGTGAGCAGTTCTTC. Encoded protein: CASSLRTGSEQFF.

The chain combines TRBV6-6 with TRBJ2-3; TRBD2 aligns across 9 bases. V dropped 6 bases and J dropped 4; count of bases not matched to a gene: 11. This CDR3 has 16 amino acids. Germline lookup yields CDR1 MNHNY and CDR2 SVGAGI (reference sequence). The CDR3: CASSPPGRGGSDTQYF. CDR3 nucleotide sequence: TGTGCCAGCAGCCCCCCCGGGCGGGGGGGCTCAGATACGCAGTATTTT.

V is TRBV30 and J is TRBJ2-3, with 7 bases matching TRBD2. V trimming: 0 bases; J trimming: 6 bases; junction bases outside the gene matches: 3. The CDR3 covers 13 residues. From germline, CDR1 is GTSNPN and CDR2 SVGIG (reference sequence). CDR3 loop: CAWSVWGGDTQYF. The CDR3 nucleotides are TGTGCCTGGAGTGTATGGGGAGGGGATACGCAGTATTTT.

The chain employs TRBV7-2 and TRBJ1-2, with TRBD1 as a possible D gene (5 bases). The V gene's germline CDR1 is SGHTA and CDR2 FQGNSA. CDR3 length: 17 residues. The V end was cut by 1 base, the J end by 6 bases, with 21 bases between. The CDR3 sequence is CASSLGTGEGSSHGYTF. The CDR3 region has the DNA TGTGCCAGCAGCTTAGGCACGGGGGAGGGGTCGTCGCATGGCTACACCTTC.

V is TRBV19 and J is TRBJ1-4; D unresolved. The CDR3 extends over 15 amino acids. Trimming took 7 bases from V and 3 from J, leaving 15 bases between them. CDR1 is LNHDA, CDR2 SQIVND, per germline (reference sequence). The CDR3 DNA reads as TGTGCCAGTACGGTGGCCGGCGGGGCTAATGAAAAACTGTTTTTT. This translates into CASTVAGGANEKLFF.